Sequencing of this T cell receptor beta chain was carried out in a study of cytomegalovirus exposure and HLA in healthy donors (dated by TCRdb to 2017 to 2019). General notes on the study: An earlier analysis of roughly 500 of the donors reported 276 Gb of sequence data and about 120 million unique TCR beta sequences obtained from some 170 million T cells. Besides the first cohort of roughly 640 subjects, a separate validation cohort made up of 120 different subjects was used. Donor age, sex, ethnicity and CMV serostatus were compiled together with the repertoire data. Typing coverage varied by locus: roughly 629-640 donors for A, B, C, DRB1 and DQB1; roughly 510 for DQA1; more than 600 for DPA1; more than 450 for DPB1. All discovery cohort repertoires had been generated on a single sequencing platform. To predict cytomegalovirus infection status, the study combined high-throughput TCR immunosequencing, statistical association of individual TCRs with disease status, and machine learning. To study patterns of TCR occurrence, a later analysis re-analyzed previously published TCR beta repertoires from 500 to 850 donors and added high-resolution HLA genotyping. On average, 235,054 unique TCR beta nucleotide sequences were sequenced per donor among 350 to 400 genotyped donors of the cohort, with roughly 18% of those sequences being non-productive. The study aimed to test whether cataloging public T cell receptors could reveal signatures of past pathogen exposure. An earlier analysis of fewer than 700 of the donors applied high-throughput TCR beta sequencing to assess whether each TCR beta V gene segment acted as functional or pseudogenic. Among the roughly 400 genotyped donors, approximately 82% belonged to the genetic ancestry cluster associated with self-reported Caucasian donors. Because of strong linkage in the cohort, 5 or 6 DR-DQ haplotypes were treated as single units for association and clustering. Genome-wide SNP genotypes for about 65% of the 666 donors were used in a later genetic analysis, which treated that subset as a discovery cohort. Rather than drawing on any new phenotypic data, the later analysis identified candidate immune exposures from TCR beta sequences and the way those sequences occurred across donors. HLA typing covered class I and class II loci at four-digit resolution. Approximately 310 gigabases of sequencing data and approximately 92 million unique TCR sequences made up an early release that covered 500 to 650 HLA-typed donors. The T cell repertoires of around 730 subjects were profiled by immunosequencing and related to cytomegalovirus serostatus. Findings and caveats that apply to the study as a whole: V-gene and J-gene trimming of TCR beta chains was associated with a missense DCLRE1C variant in a later genetic analysis, and the association was replicated in an independent cohort. In a later analysis, 16,951 TCR beta sequences were associated with specific HLA alleles at a false discovery rate of 0.05. Sequencing depth was assumed to be roughly uniform across donors in the presence/absence analyses, though that assumption may not hold. According to a later analysis, parvovirus B19, influenza, CMV and Epstein-Barr virus appeared linked to several top co-occurrence clusters. A later analysis found that HLA-associated TCR beta chains were more clonally expanded and had lower generation probabilities than equally common non-associated chains. Strong co-occurrence of HLA alleles, especially DR and DQ, made assigning TCR associations to individual alleles difficult. In a later analysis, the rate of TCR association differed among HLA loci, with DRB1 alleles having the most associated TCRs and HLA-C alleles having the fewest. A further reported finding was that TCR beta sequences accurately predicted the HLA-A and HLA-B alleles for most subjects in the first cohort. Some IMGT-functional V segments, including TRBV6-2 and TRBV6-3, could not be distinguished by the 87-base-pair reads and were therefore excluded. Linkage disequilibrium might explain the correlated functional status among segregating V segments, but an unknown experimental factor could not be ruled out. In a later analysis, most CMV-associated TCR beta chains were found to appear HLA-restricted, with HLA associations seemingly driven largely by CMV exposure. The earlier analysis of a few hundred of the donors excluded fewer than 20 rarely observed V segments, including chromosome 9 orphons, because counts were too low. It was suggested by the authors that the approach could potentially be generalized to other disease states and immunological phenotypes. CMV serostatus was the only immune exposure information available for the cohort. This cohort had only TCR beta chains sequenced, and the lack of alpha or paired-chain data limited which features could be detected. Three of the identified cytomegalovirus-associated TCR beta chains were confirmed in vitro to be specific for cytomegalovirus antigens. The study listed approximately 150 TCR beta chains as associated with cytomegalovirus. In an earlier analysis of 587 of the donors, most TCR beta V segments were observed in productive rearrangements about 90% or about 30% of the time, broadly matching IMGT annotations. The sequencing pipeline was judged likely to have produced a cluster of highly shared sequence variants as a technical artifact. Across donors, most TCR sequences were observed very rarely, whereas some public TCRs were present in many individuals. Because HLA typing was unavailable for some donors at each locus, only the typed subset was used in association tests. The classifier was reported to diagnose cytomegalovirus status with high specificity and sensitivity in both the original cohort and the validation cohort. Compared with the roughly 670-donor mean, donors in an Asian-associated ancestry cluster had fewer N-insertions in productive TCRs, according to a later genetic analysis.

The library was built by means of the immunoSEQ multiplex PCR assay. The multiplex PCR relied on a mix of 60 forward primers for TCR Vbeta segments and 13 reverse primers for TCR Jbeta segments. Amplification of the CDR3 region of rearranged TCR beta genes was performed with a multiplex PCR assay on genomic DNA. The amplified TCR beta libraries were sequenced on the Illumina HiSeq System as 87-base-pair reads. As for the authors' bioinformatics: Across the 700 or so repertoires, a later analysis counted around 80 million unique TCR beta chains, some 11 million of which were shared by at least two donors. Raw reads were error-corrected and collapsed into unique sequences with a nearest-neighbor algorithm that merged closely related sequences to remove PCR and sequencing errors. CDR3 sequences were aligned to IMGT reference sequences to assign V, D and J gene segments. Each retained sequence needed at least a six-nucleotide match to both a V gene segment and a J gene segment. Rearrangements were called productive when the CDR3 lacked stop codons and stayed in frame with V and J; all others were non-productive. Following IMGT convention, CDR3 was defined as the stretch from the second conserved V-encoded cysteine to the conserved J-encoded phenylalanine. In an earlier analysis of 550 to 650 of the donors, sequences lacking an unambiguous match to a single V gene segment were excluded. An earlier analysis of a few hundred of the donors called V segments functional above 56.7% productive rearrangements and segregating when the between-donor standard deviation exceeded 5%. A statistical classification framework was built to diagnose cytomegalovirus status from the catalog of TCR beta chain sequences. In a later analysis, TCR nucleotide sequences were compared against IMGT/GENE-DB human TR gene sequences so that V and J genes could be assigned. A later analysis assigned CDR3 sequences and most-parsimonious VDJ recombination scenarios with the TCRdist pipeline. In a later analysis, each TCR beta chain was defined by its CDR3 amino acid sequence together with its V-gene family, and reads without a unique V-gene family were excluded. To address suspected cross-contamination and a sequencing artifact, a later analysis removed 592 highly shared, low-generation-probability nucleotide sequences. For each public chain, a later analysis derived a clonal expansion index from normalized ranks of inferred template counts within each repertoire. A later analysis computed generation probabilities with a VDJ recombination model fitted to out-of-frame rearrangements, and checked the results against IGoR. In a later analysis, TCR-TCR, TCR-HLA and TCR-CMV co-occurrence was scored with hypergeometric tests, and a repertoire-size bias correction was applied to TCR pairs. False discovery rates were estimated in a later analysis by permuting HLA or CMV assignments 20 times. In a later analysis, co-occurring TCRs were grouped with DBSCAN, and TCRdist sequence similarity was added when clustering was performed within HLA-allele-positive subsets. Co-occurrence clustering excluded repertoires with fewer than 30,000 or more than 120,000 public chains, plus five with anomalous nucleotide sharing. What TCRdb holds here is the immuneACCESS table cut down to in-frame rearrangements. Part of the clones is not present; checked against another copy, under half of the missing clones reflect an unresolved V gene, and the others are unexplained. V, J and clone size were drawn from that table, and D and trimming were deduced from the DNA. This sample comprises some 100,000 clones, around 77% of them detected only once. Of the sample, 15% to 20% falls within the top ten clones.

As concerns this clone: It has no known antigen specificity. At one end, the junction sequence differs from germline, possibly due to a read error.

Based on the germline V gene (reference sequence), the CDR1 and CDR2 sequences are SEHNR and FQNEAQ. The CDR3 runs 12 residues from the cysteine to the phenylalanine. Only CDR3 DNA remains: 36 bases, in frame from the first base. The cohort was made up of 666 healthy bone marrow donors. At the time of sampling, all cohort members were nominally healthy, though unrecorded immune exposures were likely present. The donor was CMV seropositive and was included in the group of 250 to 300 seropositive cohort members. A peripheral blood sample was provided by each donor, and peripheral blood mononuclear cells were used for TCR beta sequencing. The Qiagen DNeasy Blood Extraction Kit was used to extract genomic DNA from the blood cell samples.

Material: PBMCs. This sequence uses TRBV7-9 and TRBJ2-7; TRBD2 is a weak D gene call, 6 bases matching. This sequence originates from a man aged 50-60 years in good health and CMV-seropositive. The CDR3: CSSSLGGYEQYF. The sequenced DNA: TGTTCCAGCAGCTTGGGGGGCTACGAGCAGTACTTC.